The clone carrying this T cell receptor (beta chain) was observed at least ten times. Its antigen is still unknown. The sample is drawn from a study of T cells in Graves' hyperthyroidism and ophthalmopathy. Amplified regions were TCR beta CDR3 sequences from RNA transcripts. In the first-round RT-PCR of the TCR CDR3, the HTBI primer set was used. TCRdb reprocessed the multiplex PCR reads via MiXCR and lists one record per CDR3 protein. The table lists about 560,000 distinct CDR3 sequences, around 16% of them singletons. The study, taken as a whole, reports: With a median lead of around 6.7 months before onset, the model predicted ophthalmopathy.

The sequencing sample was made of blood. This TCR derives from a woman aged 30 to 39 with Graves' hyperthyroidism.

The DNA for the CDR3 is TGCGCCAGCAGCTTGGATAGCGGGAGCTACGAGCAGTACTTC. Its protein product is CASSLDSGSYEQYF. The chain recombines TRBV5-1 with TRBJ2-7; TRBD2 aligns across 9 bases. V dropped 0 bases and J dropped 3; count of bases not matched to a gene: 1. CDR1 SGHRS and CDR2 YFSETQ come from the germline V gene. CDR3 length: 14 amino acids.